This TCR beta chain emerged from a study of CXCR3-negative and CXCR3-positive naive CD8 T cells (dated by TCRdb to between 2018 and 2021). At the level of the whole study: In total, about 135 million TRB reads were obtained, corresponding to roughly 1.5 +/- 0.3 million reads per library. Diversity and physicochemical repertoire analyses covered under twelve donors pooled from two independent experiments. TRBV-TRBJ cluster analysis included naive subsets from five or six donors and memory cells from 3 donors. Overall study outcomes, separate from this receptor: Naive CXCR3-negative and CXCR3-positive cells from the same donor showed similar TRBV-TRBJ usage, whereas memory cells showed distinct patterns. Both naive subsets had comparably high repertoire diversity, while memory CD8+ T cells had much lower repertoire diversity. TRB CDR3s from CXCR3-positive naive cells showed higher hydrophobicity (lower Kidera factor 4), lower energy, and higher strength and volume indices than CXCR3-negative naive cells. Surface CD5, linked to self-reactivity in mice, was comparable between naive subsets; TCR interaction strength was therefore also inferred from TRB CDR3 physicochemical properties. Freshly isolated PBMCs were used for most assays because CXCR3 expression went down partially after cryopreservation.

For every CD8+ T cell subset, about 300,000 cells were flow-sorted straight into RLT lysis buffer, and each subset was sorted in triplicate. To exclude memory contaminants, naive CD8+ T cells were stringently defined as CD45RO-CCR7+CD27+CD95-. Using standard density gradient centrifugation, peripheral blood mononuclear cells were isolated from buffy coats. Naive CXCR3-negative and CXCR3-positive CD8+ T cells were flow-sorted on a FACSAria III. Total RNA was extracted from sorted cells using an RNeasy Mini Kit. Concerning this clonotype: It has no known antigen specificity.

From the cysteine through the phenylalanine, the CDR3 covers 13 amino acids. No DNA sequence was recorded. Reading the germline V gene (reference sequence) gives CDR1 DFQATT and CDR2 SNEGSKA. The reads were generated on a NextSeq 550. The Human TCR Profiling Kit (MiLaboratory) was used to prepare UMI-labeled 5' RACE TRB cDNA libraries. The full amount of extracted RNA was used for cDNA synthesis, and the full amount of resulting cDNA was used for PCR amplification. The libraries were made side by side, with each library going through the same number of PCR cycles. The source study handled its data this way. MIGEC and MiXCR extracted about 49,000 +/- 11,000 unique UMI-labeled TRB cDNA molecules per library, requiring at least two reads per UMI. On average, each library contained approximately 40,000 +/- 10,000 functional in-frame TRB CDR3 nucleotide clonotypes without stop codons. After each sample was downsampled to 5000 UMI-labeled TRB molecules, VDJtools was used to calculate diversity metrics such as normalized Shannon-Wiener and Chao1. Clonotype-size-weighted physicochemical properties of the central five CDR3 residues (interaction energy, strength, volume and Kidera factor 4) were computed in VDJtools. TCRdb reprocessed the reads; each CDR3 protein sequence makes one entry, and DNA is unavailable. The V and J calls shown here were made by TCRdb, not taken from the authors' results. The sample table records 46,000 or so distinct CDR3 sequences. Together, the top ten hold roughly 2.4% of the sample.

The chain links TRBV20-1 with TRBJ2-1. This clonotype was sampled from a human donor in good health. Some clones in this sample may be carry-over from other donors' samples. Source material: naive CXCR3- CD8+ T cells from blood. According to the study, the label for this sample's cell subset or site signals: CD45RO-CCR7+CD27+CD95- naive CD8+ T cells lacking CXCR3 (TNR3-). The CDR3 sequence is CSARDLGLGEQFF.